Presented here are 21 T cell receptor beta chains from one specimen sequenced in a study of T cell responses to AZD1222 COVID-19 vaccine. Profiled with immunoSEQ multiplex PCR; TCRdb holds only in-frame clones, not every one. Here the sample spans under 300,000 clones, roughly 93% being singletons. The sample was peripheral blood, taken on day 0 of AZD1222 vaccination. Receptors were obtained from an adult in good health.

The chain employs TRBV6-5 and TRBJ2-7, with 7 bases lining up with TRBD1. V dropped 2 bases and J dropped 3; count of bases not matched to a gene: 4. The CDR3 extends over 14 amino acids. CDR1 and CDR2 (germline): MNHEY, SVGAGI. Written as DNA, the CDR3 is TGTGCCAGCAGTTACCCGGACAGGATCTACGAGCAGTACTTC. Protein product: CASSYPDRIYEQYF.

V usage is TRBV5-1 and J usage is TRBJ2-7; 10 positions agree with TRBD2. V shed 2 bases, J shed 3 bases, and the junction held 2 bases outside the gene matches. The CDR3 extends over 14 amino acids. Germline CDR1 is SGHRS and CDR2 is YFSETQ. Written as DNA, the CDR3 is TGCGCCAGCAGCTTCAGGACTAGCGGCTACGAGCAGTACTTC. Its protein product is CASSFRTSGYEQYF.

This chain uses TRBV2 with TRBJ1-5, with a tentative D call TRBD1 (5 bases). CDR1 is SNHLY, CDR2 FYNNEI, per germline. Between the trimmed V and J ends, which lost 5 bases and 8 bases, there was a span of 16 bases. CDR3 length equals 14 residues. The CDR3 DNA reads as TGTGCCAGCAGTCTCCGGGACTCCAGGGAGCCCCAGCATTTT. This translates into CASSLRDSREPQHF.

The V and J genes are TRBV10-3 and TRBJ2-7, with TRBD1 identical over 8 bases. Germline V gene sequence: CDR1 ENHRY, CDR2 SYGVKD. Germline trimming cut 4 bases from V and 0 bases from J; bases unmatched to any gene: 2. The CDR3 is 14 amino acids. CDR3 region: CAISGGQDSYEQYF. As DNA, the CDR3 is TGTGCCATCAGTGGGGGACAGGACTCCTACGAGCAGTACTTC.

This chain links TRBV6-6 with TRBJ1-1; maybe TRBD1 (5 bases). The CDR3 length is 15 residues. V was shortened by 0 bases and J by 4 bases, with 12 bases between the two germline ends. The V gene's germline CDR1 is MNHNY and CDR2 SVGAGI (reference sequence). DNA for the CDR3: TGTGCCAGCAGTTACTCGGTGGCCCAGGGCACTGAAGCTTTCTTT. This sequence encodes CASSYSVAQGTEAFF.

The gene calls are TRBV27 and TRBJ1-1; D is uncertain. Germline-derived CDR1 and CDR2 are MNHEY and SMNVEV (reference sequence). There are 13 residues in the CDR3. Trimming pared 2 bases from V and 7 bases from J, leaving 11 bases between. CDR3 in amino acids: CASSLARFGEAFF. Written as DNA, the CDR3 is TGTGCCAGCAGTTTAGCGCGGTTTGGTGAAGCTTTCTTT.

This sequence joins TRBV18 and TRBJ2-7; 8 bases fit TRBD2. V was pared by 6 bases and J by 9 bases, with 13 bases of the junction left unmatched. This CDR3 is 14 amino acids long. Germline CDR1 is KGHSH and CDR2 is LQKENI. CDR3 loop: CASSPGTSSLSQYF. CDR3 coding DNA: TGTGCCAGCTCCCCCGGGACTAGTAGCTTATCGCAGTACTTC.

The chain recombines TRBV7-7 with TRBJ2-6; D is possibly TRBD1 (6 bases). This CDR3 is built from 17 residues. Germline lookup yields CDR1 SSHAT and CDR2 FNYEAQ (reference sequence). Trimming left V 4 bases short and J 2 bases short, with 15 bases between. The CDR3 spells CASSSSTGYAGANVLTF. CDR3 DNA sequence: TGTGCCAGCAGCTCCTCCACAGGGTACGCTGGGGCCAACGTCCTGACTTTC.

The chain links TRBV4-2 to TRBJ2-1; D is undetermined. With 3 bases removed from V and 7 bases from J, the gap between germline ends came to 10 bases. Germline V CDR1 and CDR2: LGHNA, YNFKEQ. The CDR3 is 13 residues long. The CDR3: CASSQIPGNEQFF. In DNA form, the CDR3 reads TGTGCCAGCAGCCAGATTCCCGGGAATGAGCAGTTCTTC.

J is TRBJ1-5 and V is TRBV7-8; D might be TRBD1 (5 bases). V lost 3 bases to trimming and J lost 4 bases, with 7 bases between them. The CDR3 consists of 13 residues. CDR1 and CDR2 (germline): SGHVS, FQNEAQ. CDR3 sequence: CASSFEGNQPQHF. CDR3 nucleotide sequence: TGTGCCAGCAGCTTCGAGGGGAATCAGCCCCAGCATTTT.

V and J are TRBV7-3 and TRBJ2-5; 7 bases match TRBD1. CDR1 is SGHTA and CDR2 is FQGTGA in the germline V gene. This CDR3 spans 13 amino acids. The V segment lost 0 bases and the J segment 7 bases; nucleotides outside the gene matches: 2. CDR3 sequence reads: CASSLTTGMTQYF. In DNA form, the CDR3 reads TGTGCCAGCAGCTTAACGACAGGGATGACCCAGTACTTC.

This clone appeared once. This CDR3 is CASSLWIERAFF. The CDR3 DNA follows: TGTGCCAGCAGTTTATGGATCGAGAGGGCTTTCTTT. The chain recombines TRBV28 with TRBJ1-1, with unresolved D. Trimming cost V 0 bases and J 11 bases, with 10 bases left between them. The CDR3 length is 12 residues. Germline loops: CDR1 MDHEN, CDR2 SYDVKM.

This sequence joins TRBV11-2 and TRBJ2-7; D call uncertain. CDR3 size: 15 residues. The V gene's germline CDR1 is SGHAT and CDR2 FQNNGV. The V end lost 1 base, the J end lost 1 base, and 11 bases lay between the germline ends. The CDR3 nucleotides read TGTGCCAGCAGCTTAGGTACGGGCAATTCCTACGAGCAGTACTTC. This gives the protein CASSLGTGNSYEQYF.

This chain joins TRBV28 and TRBJ1-1, with D maybe TRBD1 (6 bases). CDR3 length: 15 residues. Deletions cut 7 bases from V and 3 bases from J, with 18 bases between. From germline, CDR1 is MDHEN and CDR2 SYDVKM. The CDR3 spells CASTPGQRPYTEAFF. The CDR3 coding sequence is TGTGCCAGCACCCCGGGACAAAGACCCTACACTGAAGCTTTCTTT.

The CDR3 DNA reads TGTGCCAGCAACCCAGACAGGTATACCCACAATGAGCAGTTCTTC. This sequence encodes CASNPDRYTHNEQFF. This sequence joins TRBV2 and TRBJ2-1; maybe TRBD1 (6 bases). The V end was cut by 7 bases, the J end by 5 bases, with 18 bases between. The CDR3 spans 15 residues. Looked up from germline, CDR1 is SNHLY and CDR2 is FYNNEI.

This clone was seen once. This sequence joins TRBV3-1 (or the pseudogene TRBV3-2) and TRBJ1-5; D perhaps matches TRBD1 (5 bases). V gave up 3 bases and J gave up 4 bases, with 7 bases separating them. This CDR3 region has 13 residues. The V gene's germline CDR1 is LGHDT and CDR2 YNNKEL (reference sequence). The CDR3 reads CASSQTENQPQHF. Here the CDR3 DNA reads TGTGCCAGCAGCCAGACAGAGAATCAGCCCCAGCATTTT.

This chain connects TRBV7-2 to TRBJ2-2; unclear D gene. Trimming removed 5 bases from V and 1 base from J, with 5 bases in between. Germline V lookup: CDR1 SGHTA, CDR2 FQGNSA. CDR3 length: 13 residues. CDR3 DNA: TGTGCCAGCAGCACACAGAACACCGGGGAGCTGTTTTTT. As protein: CASSTQNTGELFF.

The chain has TRBV7-9 and TRBJ1-1; possible D gene TRBD1, 6 bases. This CDR3 region has 14 residues. Germline V CDR1 and CDR2: SEHNR, FQNEAQ (reference sequence). The germline V and J ends were trimmed by 5 bases and 6 bases, with 16 bases remaining between them. CDR3 nucleotides: TGTGCCAGCAGCCCCCCGCGGGGGGGCCCTGAAGCTTTCTTT. Its protein product is CASSPPRGGPEAFF.

The chain joins TRBV2 to TRBJ2-3; maybe TRBD2 (5 bases). The CDR3 loop spans 14 amino acids. Germline V gene sequence: CDR1 SNHLY, CDR2 FYNNEI. Trimming cost V 5 bases and J 2 bases, with 11 bases left between them. The CDR3 region has the DNA TGTGCCAGCAGTTTGGACTTCGCCACAGATACGCAGTATTTT. It specifies CASSLDFATDTQYF.

This chain joins TRBV10-2 and TRBJ1-1; D is perhaps TRBD1 (6 bases). The germline gives CDR1 WSHSY, CDR2 SAAADI. Trimming removed 2 bases at V and 1 base at J, with 11 bases between. The CDR3 has 15 residues. The CDR3 here is CASSERDKRNTEAFF. In DNA form, the CDR3 reads TGCGCCAGCAGTGAGAGGGACAAAAGGAACACTGAAGCTTTCTTT.

The rearrangement links TRBV9 to TRBJ2-2; 10 bases agree with TRBD2. Germline V gene data show CDR1 as SGDLS and CDR2 as YYNGEE. The CDR3 has 16 amino acids. V lost 2 bases, J lost 5 bases, and 6 bases stayed unmatched. In nucleotides, the CDR3 is TGTGCCAGCAGCGTTAGGAGCGGGAGGGGGACCGGGGAGCTGTTTTTT. Amino acid sequence: CASSVRSGRGTGELFF.